The 19 T cell receptor beta chains reported below all come from one sample, sequenced in a study of blood T cell repertoires in COVID-19. Data came from immunoSEQ multiplex PCR; TCRdb stores just in-frame clones and leaves some out. The sample has roughly 230,000 clones, more than 65% seen once. The specimen sequenced was peripheral blood. Receptor source: a woman at least 80 years old with acute or convalescent COVID-19.

V usage is TRBV9 and J usage is TRBJ1-3; possibly TRBD1 for D (6 bases). The V gene's germline CDR1 is SGDLS and CDR2 YYNGEE. This CDR3 contains 16 residues. Trimming left V 4 bases short and J 4 bases short, with 18 bases between. The CDR3 DNA reads TGTGCCAGCAGCACCCAGACAGGCCCGGGGGGAAACACCATATATTTT. Amino acid sequence: CASSTQTGPGGNTIYF.

Written as DNA, the CDR3 is TGTGCCAGCAGTTTATCCGAGCAGGGGCGGATAGGTTCACCCCTCCACTTT. Its protein is CASSLSEQGRIGSPLHF. This chain connects TRBV28 to TRBJ1-6; a possible D gene is TRBD1 (6 bases). Germline loops: CDR1 MDHEN, CDR2 SYDVKM. This CDR3 comprises 17 residues. V was cut by 1 base and J by 9 bases, with 19 bases left in between.

The chain couples TRBV6-6 to TRBJ2-5, with TRBD2 matching 14 bases. The CDR3 contains 18 residues. Looked up from germline, CDR1 is MNHNY and CDR2 is SVGAGI (reference sequence). The V and J ends lost 5 bases and 5 bases, in that order; junction bases with no gene match: 13. CDR3 sequence reads: CASSRSYRLAGGPETQYF. CDR3 bases: TGTGCCAGCAGTCGCTCCTATAGACTAGCGGGGGGGCCTGAGACCCAGTACTTC.

J is TRBJ2-7 and V is TRBV6-5; 8 bases are shared with TRBD2. This CDR3 has 15 residues. Germline V gene data show CDR1 as MNHEY and CDR2 as SVGAGI. V dropped 5 bases and J dropped 2; count of bases not matched to a gene: 8. The CDR3: CASSLTAGGTYEQYF. The CDR3 DNA reads TGTGCCAGCAGTCTGACCGCGGGGGGAACCTACGAGCAGTACTTC.

The V call is TRBV7-3, the J call TRBJ1-2; 8 nucleotides line up with TRBD1. Trimming at V came to 5 bases and at J to 5 bases, leaving 7 bases not matched to a gene. This CDR3 has 14 amino acids. CDR1 is SGHTA and CDR2 is FQGTGA in the germline V gene. The CDR3 region is CASSPAGQAYGYTF. The CDR3 coding sequence is TGTGCCAGCAGCCCCGCGGGACAGGCATATGGCTACACCTTC.

This chain joins TRBV11-3 and TRBJ2-7; D is unclear. With 1 base removed from V and 0 bases from J, the gap between germline ends came to 7 bases. The germline V gene encodes CDR1 SGHNT and CDR2 YENEEA. The CDR3 is made up of 14 amino acids. This CDR3 is CASSLGRNSYEQYF. The CDR3 DNA sequence: TGTGCCAGCAGCTTAGGGCGGAACTCCTACGAGCAGTACTTC.

This rearrangement joins TRBV9 to TRBJ2-1; the match to TRBD2 covers 8 bases. V was pared by 0 bases and J by 2 bases, with 4 bases of the junction left unmatched. CDR3 length: 16 amino acids. Germline V lookup: CDR1 SGDLS, CDR2 YYNGEE. CDR3 nucleotides: TGTGCCAGCAGCGTAGTTACTAGCGGCCCCTACAATGAGCAGTTCTTC. This codes for CASSVVTSGPYNEQFF.

The chain joins TRBV5-1 to TRBJ1-2, with a possible D match to TRBD1 (5 bases). Trimming removed 4 bases from V and 2 bases from J, with 9 bases in between. The CDR3 extends over 13 amino acids. Germline loops: CDR1 SGHRS, CDR2 YFSETQ. The CDR3 coding sequence is TGCGCCAGCAGCGGACAAGGAAACTATGGCTACACCTTC. As protein: CASSGQGNYGYTF.

V usage is TRBV20-1 and J usage is TRBJ1-2; 7 nucleotides line up with TRBD1. The V and J ends lost 3 bases and 6 bases, in that order; junction bases with no gene match: 4. Germline loops: CDR1 DFQATT, CDR2 SNEGSKA (reference sequence). The CDR3 extends over 12 amino acids. DNA of the CDR3: TGCAGTGCTAGTAACAGGGGAGATGGCTACACCTTC. It is translated as CSASNRGDGYTF.

V usage is TRBV19 and J usage is TRBJ2-7, with 7 bases matching TRBD1. V lost 2 bases and J lost 2; bases outside the gene matches: 3. The CDR3 sequence is 14 residues long. The germline V gene encodes CDR1 LNHDA and CDR2 SQIVND (reference sequence). The CDR3 region has the DNA TGTGCCAGTAGTATATGGGGGACAGCCTACGAGCAGTACTTC. Protein product: CASSIWGTAYEQYF.

This chain connects TRBV5-1 to TRBJ2-3, with D maybe TRBD2 (5 bases). V lost 4 bases, J lost 3 bases, and 9 bases lay in between. CDR1 is SGHRS and CDR2 is YFSETQ in the germline V gene. This CDR3 is built from 13 residues. The CDR3 loop is CASSPSGTDTQYF. In DNA form, the CDR3 reads TGCGCCAGCAGCCCCTCGGGGACAGATACGCAGTATTTT. Full variable domain (rest looked up from reference TRBV5-1 and TRBJ2-3): KAGVTQTPRYLIKTRGQQVTLSCSPISGHRSVSWYQQTPGQGLQFLFEYFSETQRNKGNFPGRFSGRQFSNSRSEMNVSTLELGDSALYLCASSPSGTDTQYFGPGTRLTVL.

J is TRBJ2-7 and V is TRBV6-5; TRBD2 matches at 12 bases. V was pared by 6 bases and J by 1 base, with 4 bases of the junction left unmatched. Germline V CDR1 and CDR2: MNHEY, SVGAGI. This CDR3 has 15 amino acids. CDR3 sequence (DNA): TGTGCCAGCAGAACACTAGCGGGGGGTTCCTACGAGCAGTACTTC. This codes for CASRTLAGGSYEQYF.

This clone was detected only a few times. CDR3 protein: CASTEGAKSPLHF. The CDR3 bases are TGTGCCAGCACCGAAGGGGCAAAATCACCCCTCCACTTT. The chain is built from TRBV6-5 and TRBJ1-6; D might be TRBD1 (5 bases). V was shortened by 7 bases and J by 10 bases, with 14 bases between the two germline ends. The CDR3 length is 13 residues. The germline V gene encodes CDR1 MNHEY and CDR2 SVGAGI.

DNA for the CDR3: TGTGCCAGCTCACCACCAGCAGGGCTTGGAAACACCATATATTTT. Its protein is CASSPPAGLGNTIYF. This rearrangement joins TRBV18 to TRBJ1-3, with D perhaps TRBD1 (5 bases). Trimming removed 0 bases from V and 3 bases from J, with 9 bases in between. Germline V gene data show CDR1 as KGHSH and CDR2 as LQKENI. The CDR3 spans 15 residues.

The CDR3: CATIPGTGGSYYGYTF. DNA of the CDR3: TGTGCCACCATACCCGGGACAGGGGGCAGCTACTATGGCTACACCTTC. V is TRBV24-1 and J is TRBJ1-2; 12 positions match TRBD1. From germline, CDR1 is KGHDR and CDR2 SFDVKD. V was clipped by 8 bases and J by 3 bases; unmatched bases: 9. The CDR3 contains 16 residues.

The rearrangement joins TRBV28 to TRBJ2-3; 14 bases are shared with TRBD2. CDR1 MDHEN and CDR2 SYDVKM come from the germline V gene. The CDR3 has 18 amino acids. Trimming cost V 2 bases and J 1 base; bases outside gene matches: 5. DNA for the CDR3: TGTGCCAGCAGTTTAGGGACTAGCGGGAGTGTCGGCACAGATACGCAGTATTTT. Its protein is CASSLGTSGSVGTDTQYF.

The chain combines TRBV27 with TRBJ1-3; D is uncertain. Germline CDR1 MNHEY, CDR2 SMNVEV (reference sequence). The CDR3 is 16 residues long. V was pared by 2 bases and J by 4 bases, with 15 bases between. This CDR3 reads CASSLEGPPRGNTIYF. CDR3 in DNA: TGTGCCAGCAGTTTAGAGGGCCCGCCGCGGGGAAACACCATATATTTT.

The CDR3 coding sequence is TGTGCCAGCAGCCCGAATCGAGGGGGCTTCGGCGGGGAGCTGTTTTTT. As protein: CASSPNRGGFGGELFF. J is TRBJ2-2 and V is TRBV28, with 7 bases identical to TRBD1. CDR3 length: 16 amino acids. J lost 7 bases, V lost 6 bases, and 14 bases had no gene match. Germline CDR1 reads MDHEN; CDR2 reads SYDVKM. Based on the CDR3 plus reference TRBV28 and TRBJ2-2, the full variable domain is DVKVTQSSRYLVKRTGEKVFLECVQDMDHENMFWYRQDPGLGLRLIYFSYDVKMKEKGDIPEGYSVSREKKERFSLILESASTNQTSMYLCASSPNRGGFGGELFFGEGSRLTVL.

This clone ranks as large. This CDR3 reads CASSLNPSGGSIHTQYF. The DNA of the CDR3 is TGTGCCAGCAGCTTAAACCCTAGCGGGGGGTCCATCCATACGCAGTATTTT. This rearrangement joins TRBV5-4 to TRBJ2-3; TRBD2 agrees at 11 bases. CDR3 length: 17 amino acids. The trim removed 2 bases at V and 7 bases at J, leaving 12 bases unmatched. Per germline, CDR1 SGHNT and CDR2 YYREEE (reference sequence).